The T cell receptor (beta chain) described here comes from a study of CD8 T cells in ankylosing spondylitis. Study-wide points: The study identified a TCR beta motif of several highly homologous variants that appeared characteristic of ankylosing spondylitis blood.

This CDR3 region has 15 residues. V was clipped by 2 bases and J by 6 bases; unmatched bases: 6. Per the germline V gene, CDR1 is ENHRY and CDR2 is SYGVKD. Via MiXCR, TCRdb re-called the 5' RACE reads, giving one row per CDR3 protein. The sample carries 700,000 or so distinct CDR3 sequences, roughly 20% recorded once. This clonotype has ten or more counts. What it binds is unknown. This clonotype was obtained from a male donor with ankylosing spondylitis. This sequence joins TRBV10-3 and TRBJ2-7; 11 nucleotides align to TRBD2. The sequenced sample consisted of blood, either unsorted or a sorted T cell fraction (not recorded which). The chain's CDR3 is CAISEMTSGIVEQYF. In DNA, the CDR3 is TGTGCCATCAGTGAGATGACTAGCGGGATCGTCGAGCAGTACTTC.